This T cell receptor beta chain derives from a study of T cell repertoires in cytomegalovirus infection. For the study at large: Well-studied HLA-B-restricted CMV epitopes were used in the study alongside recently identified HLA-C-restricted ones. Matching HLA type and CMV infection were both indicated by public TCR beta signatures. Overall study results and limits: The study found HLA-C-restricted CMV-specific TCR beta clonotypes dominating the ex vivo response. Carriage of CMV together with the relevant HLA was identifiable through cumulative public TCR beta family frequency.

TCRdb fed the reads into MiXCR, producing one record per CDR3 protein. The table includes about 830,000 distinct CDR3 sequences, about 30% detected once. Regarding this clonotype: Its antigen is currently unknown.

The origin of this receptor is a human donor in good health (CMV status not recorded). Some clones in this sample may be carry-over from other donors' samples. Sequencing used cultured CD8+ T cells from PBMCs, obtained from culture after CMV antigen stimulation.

As DNA, the CDR3 is TGTGCCAGTAGGGTTTTGATGGGACAGGGGAACACCGGGGAGCTGTTTTTT. Translating it yields CASRVLMGQGNTGELFF. V and J are TRBV19 and TRBJ2-2; 9 positions agree with TRBD1. The germline CDR1 and CDR2 sequences are LNHDA and SQIVND (reference sequence). The CDR3 runs 17 residues. V was pared by 6 bases and J by 1 base, with 9 bases of the junction left unmatched.